This T cell receptor (beta chain) was recovered during a study of neurological immune-mediated disorders. This clonotype was recorded at least ten times. The antigen remains unidentified. Study results and limitations: There was no association between the multiple sclerosis repertoire cluster and any clinical or MRI feature.

Each CDR3 protein gets one entry after TCRdb re-called the 5' RACE reads with MiXCR. The data contain approximately 80,000 distinct CDR3 sequences, under 4.5% of them singletons. Time point here: longitudinal time-point 3. 2 million PBMCs stored at -80 C were the source of the unsorted libraries. The CDR3 is made up of 15 amino acids. The V gene's germline CDR1 is KGHDR and CDR2 SFDVKD. With V trimmed by 8 bases and J by 4 bases, 6 bases remained unmatched. Sequenced input: PBMCs. The chain recombines TRBV24-1 with TRBJ2-3; 12 nucleotides match TRBD1. The TCR sequence derives from a woman aged 55-69 years with multiple sclerosis. The CDR3 region is CATTPGTGGPDTQYF. The CDR3 bases are TGTGCCACCACCCCCGGGACAGGGGGCCCAGATACGCAGTATTTT.